These T cell receptor beta chains were read from a single sample in a study of shared clonotypes between healthy human individuals. Method: immunoSEQ multiplex PCR; TCRdb's copy keeps in-frame clones and lacks some. The sample lists 850,000 to 1,200,000 clones, about 75% occurring once. Sequencing used memory CD4+ T cells sorted from blood. The receptors originated from a man between 18 and 35 years old in good health. Both conserved end residues are part of each CDR3. D genes are given only for firm matches. Expanded clones are given a class, and other clones once, few, many or no size at all.

size,J,V,D,DNA,CDR3
NA,TRBJ1-5,TRBV19,NA,TGTGCCAGTAGCGGGCCCTCAGGAGGCAATCAGCCCCAGCATTTT,CASSGPSGGNQPQHF
NA,TRBJ2-3,TRBV9,NA,TGTGCCAGCAGCCCACGAAACCCCTCTAGCACAGATACGCAGTATTTT,CASSPRNPSSTDTQYF
NA,TRBJ2-2,TRBV5-1,TRBD1,TGCGCCAGCAGCTTGTCGCAGGGGGCGTTCGGGGAGCTGTTTTTT,CASSLSQGAFGELFF
NA,TRBJ2-1,TRBV5-4,TRBD2,TGTGCCAGCACTAGCGGAACCTACAATGAGCAGTTCTTC,CASTSGTYNEQFF
NA,TRBJ2-1,TRBV5-1,NA,TGCGCCAGCAGCGGAGGCCGGGAGCTTGACAATGAGCAGTTCTTC,CASSGGRELDNEQFF
NA,TRBJ2-1,TRBV10-3,TRBD2,TGTGCCATCAGTGACGGACTAGCGGGAGATCATGCCAATGAGCAGTTCTTC,CAISDGLAGDHANEQFF
NA,TRBJ2-7,TRBV28,TRBD1,TGTGCCAGCAGTCTGACGGGACAGGGGTCCAACGAGCAGTACTTC,CASSLTGQGSNEQYF
few,TRBJ2-7,TRBV30,NA,TGTGCCTGGAGCAGACTGGGACCTCTTCGCGCCTACGAGCAGTACTTC,CAWSRLGPLRAYEQYF
NA,TRBJ2-2,TRBV5-4,NA,TGTGCCAGCAGCCTGGAGGGGCGAGGGGGCCTCAGTTCCGGGGAGCTGCTTTTT,CASSLEGRGGLSSGELLF
many,TRBJ2-1,TRBV7-2,NA,TGTGCCAGCGGCTTCCAGTCCTCCTACAATGAGCAGTTCTTC,CASGFQSSYNEQFF
NA,TRBJ2-2,TRBV7-6,NA,TGTGCCAGCATGGGCGTCGAGTACACCGGGGAGCTGTTTTTT,CASMGVEYTGELFF
NA,TRBJ1-6,TRBV4-1,NA,TGCGCCAGCAGCCAAGAGACACAGCCACCCCTCCACTTT,CASSQETQPPLHF
NA,TRBJ2-3,TRBV5-4,TRBD2,TGTGCCAGCAGCCCTGGGACTAGCCCTAGAGGGGCAGATACGCAGTATTTT,CASSPGTSPRGADTQYF
NA,TRBJ2-5,TRBV6-5,NA,TGTGCCAGCAGTTACGACCAGCTACCTACGGAGCAGTACTTC,CASSYDQLPTEQYF